This T cell receptor (beta chain) appears in the sequencing data of a study of type 1 regulatory T cells. Study background: T-allo10 is an in vitro-generated, Tr1-enriched CD4 T cell product specific for alloantigen. Study outcomes and limitations: Type 1 regulatory T cells had a more restricted TCR repertoire than non-type 1 regulatory T cells.

Regarding this clonotype: Its antigen is as yet unknown.

TCRdb reprocessed the reads with MiXCR, giving one entry per CDR3 protein. The sample has approximately 77,000 distinct CDR3 sequences, less than 25% seen once. The source material was cultured type 1 regulatory T (Tr1) cells, either the whole culture or a sorted fraction (not recorded which). The TCR comes from a human donor in good health.

The CDR3 sequence: CASSSQTGDTQYF. The DNA for the CDR3 is TGTGCCAGCAGCTCTCAGACAGGGGACACGCAGTATTTT. This rearrangement joins TRBV7-3 to TRBJ2-3, with TRBD1 identical over 8 bases. The V gene's germline CDR1 is SGHTA and CDR2 FQGTGA. The CDR3 has 13 amino acids. J gave up 9 bases and V 4 bases, and 6 bases lay outside the gene matches. Filled out from reference TRBV7-3 and TRBJ2-3, the complete variable domain reads GAGVSQTPSNKVTEKGKYVELRCDPISGHTALYWYRQSLGQGPEFLIYFQGTGAADDSGLPNDRFFAVRPEGSVSTLKIQRTERGDSAVYLCASSSQTGDTQYFGPGTRLTVL.